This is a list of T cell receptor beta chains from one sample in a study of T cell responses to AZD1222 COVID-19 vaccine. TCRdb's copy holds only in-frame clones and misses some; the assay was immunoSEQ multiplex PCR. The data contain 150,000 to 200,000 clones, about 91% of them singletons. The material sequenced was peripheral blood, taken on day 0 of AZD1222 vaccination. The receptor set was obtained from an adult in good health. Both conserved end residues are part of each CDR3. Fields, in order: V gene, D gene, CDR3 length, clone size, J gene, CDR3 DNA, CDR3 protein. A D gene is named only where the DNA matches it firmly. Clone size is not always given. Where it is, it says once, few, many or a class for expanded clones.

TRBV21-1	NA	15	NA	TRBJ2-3	TGTGCCAGCAGCATCCTCAGGGGGAGCACAGATACGCAGTATTTT	CASSILRGSTDTQYF
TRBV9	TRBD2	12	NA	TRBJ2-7	TGTGCCAGCAGCGTGGAGGGAGGGGAGCAGTACTTC	CASSVEGGEQYF
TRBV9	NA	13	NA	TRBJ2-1	TGTGCCAGCAGCGTAATGCCCAACAATGAGCAGTTCTTC	CASSVMPNNEQFF
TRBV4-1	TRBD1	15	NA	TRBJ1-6	TGCGCCAGCAGCCTTACAGGGGCCCATAATTCACCCCTCCACTTT	CASSLTGAHNSPLHF
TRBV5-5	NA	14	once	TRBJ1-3	TGTGCCAGCAGCTCCACAGTGGCGGGAAACACCATATATTTT	CASSSTVAGNTIYF
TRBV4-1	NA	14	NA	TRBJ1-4	TGCGCCAGCAGCCAAGGTGGTGTGGGTGAAAAACTGTTTTTT	CASSQGGVGEKLFF
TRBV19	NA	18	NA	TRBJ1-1	TGTGCCAGTAGTATAGATGAAAGGTCGTCTTACTGGGAGAGGGTGGCTTTCTTT	CASSIDERSSYWERVAFF
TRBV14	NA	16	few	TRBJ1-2	TGTGCCAGCAGCCAAGTCGGACGGACCTCTGGCTATGGCTACACCTTC	CASSQVGRTSGYGYTF
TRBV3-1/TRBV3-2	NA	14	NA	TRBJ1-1	TGTGCCAGCAGCCAAGGCGCTCAGGGAAGTCAAGCTTTCTTT	CASSQGAQGSQAFF
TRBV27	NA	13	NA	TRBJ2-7	TGTGCCAGCAGTTTATTCGGGGGATACGAGCAGTACTTC	CASSLFGGYEQYF
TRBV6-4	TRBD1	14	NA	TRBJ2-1	TGTGCCAGCAGTGACTCGACAGGGTACAATGAGCAGTTCTTC	CASSDSTGYNEQFF
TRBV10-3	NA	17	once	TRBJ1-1	TGTGCCATCAGTGAAGGGACGGGCAGGGGCGTGAACACTGAAGCTTTCTTT	CAISEGTGRGVNTEAFF
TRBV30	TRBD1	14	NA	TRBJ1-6	TGTGCCTGGAGTGCGACAGGGCCACATTCACCCCTCCACTTT	CAWSATGPHSPLHF
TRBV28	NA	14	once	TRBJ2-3	TGTGCCAGCAGTTTCGGCGGAGGCACAGATACGCAGTATTTT	CASSFGGGTDTQYF
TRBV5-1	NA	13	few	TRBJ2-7	TGCGCCAGCAGCCTTACTCCAACCTACGAGCAGTACTTC	CASSLTPTYEQYF
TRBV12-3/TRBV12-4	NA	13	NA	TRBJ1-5	TGTGCCAGCAGCAAAGGCGTTAGAGAGCCCCAGCATTTT	CASSKGVREPQHF
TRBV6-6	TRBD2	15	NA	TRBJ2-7	TGTGCCAGCAGCCGACTAGCGGGAGGCACCTACGAGCAGTACTTC	CASSRLAGGTYEQYF
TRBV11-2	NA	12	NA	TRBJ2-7	TGTGCCAGCAGCCCGGGGGCTCTGGGGCAGTACTTC	CASSPGALGQYF
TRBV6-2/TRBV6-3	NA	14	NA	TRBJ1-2	TGTGCCAGCAGCCGTGCGAGAGCTAACTATGGCTACACCTTC	CASSRARANYGYTF
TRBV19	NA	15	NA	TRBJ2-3	TGTGCCAGTAGTATAGACCTAGCGCGCACAGATACGCAGTATTTT	CASSIDLARTDTQYF
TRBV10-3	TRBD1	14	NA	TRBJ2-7	TGTGCCATCAGCACTGGACAGGGAGATTACGAGCAGTACTTC	CAISTGQGDYEQYF
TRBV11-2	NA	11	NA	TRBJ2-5	TGTGCCAGCAGCTTAGGGGAGACCCAGTACTTC	CASSLGETQYF